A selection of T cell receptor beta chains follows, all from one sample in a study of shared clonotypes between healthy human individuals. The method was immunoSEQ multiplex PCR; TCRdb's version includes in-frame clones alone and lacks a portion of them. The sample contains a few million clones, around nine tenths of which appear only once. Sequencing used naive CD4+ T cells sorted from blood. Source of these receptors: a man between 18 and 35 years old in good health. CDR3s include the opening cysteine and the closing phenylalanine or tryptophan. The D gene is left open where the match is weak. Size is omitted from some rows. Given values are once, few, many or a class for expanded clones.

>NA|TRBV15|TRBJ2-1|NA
TGTGCCACCAGCAGAGACTTTGGCACCTACAATGAGCAGTTCTTC
CATSRDFGTYNEQFF
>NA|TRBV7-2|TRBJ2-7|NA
TGTGCCAGCAGCCCAGAGGGCTCGTCCTACGAGCAGTACTTC
CASSPEGSSYEQYF
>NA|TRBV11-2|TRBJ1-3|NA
TGTGCCAGCAGCAAAGGGAGCTCTGGAAACACCATATATTTT
CASSKGSSGNTIYF
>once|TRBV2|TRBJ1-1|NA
TGTGCCAGCAGTGAAGGGAGTTTTCCTGATGAAGCTTTCTTT
CASSEGSFPDEAFF
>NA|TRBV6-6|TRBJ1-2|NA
TGTGCCAGCAGTTACTCCGAGGGAAACTATGGCTACACCTTC
CASSYSEGNYGYTF
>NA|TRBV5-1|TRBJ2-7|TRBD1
TGCGCCAGCAGCTTGGCATCAGGGGGCGAGTACGAGCAGTACTTC
CASSLASGGEYEQYF
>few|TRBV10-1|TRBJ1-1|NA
TGCGCCAGCAGTCTACAGGAGAACACTGAAGCTTTCTTT
CASSLQENTEAFF
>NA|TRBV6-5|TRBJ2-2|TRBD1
TGTGCCAGCAGACGGACAGGGACGAACACCGGGGAGCTGTTTTTT
CASRRTGTNTGELFF
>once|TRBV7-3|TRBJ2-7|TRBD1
TGTGCCAGCAGCCAAGCAGGGGGCCTCAACGAGCAGTACTTC
CASSQAGGLNEQYF
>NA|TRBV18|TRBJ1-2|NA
TGTGCCAGCTCACCGCCCCCCCAGGGGGGCTACACCTTC
CASSPPPQGGYTF
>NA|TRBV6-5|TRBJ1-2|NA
TGTGCCAGCAGTTACTCGGTACAACAGTCCTATGGCTACACCTTC
CASSYSVQQSYGYTF
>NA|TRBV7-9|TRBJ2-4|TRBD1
TGTGCCAGCAGCACCGACAGGGGGGCAAACATTCAGTACTTC
CASSTDRGANIQYF
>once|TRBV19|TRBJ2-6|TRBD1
TGTGCCAGTAGTTCCGCGGGACAGGTTTTCACTGGGGCCAACGTCCTGACTTTC
CASSSAGQVFTGANVLTF
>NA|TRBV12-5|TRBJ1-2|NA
TGTGCTAGTGGTTTAAGGCAGGGTGGGGACTATGGCTACACCTTC
CASGLRQGGDYGYTF
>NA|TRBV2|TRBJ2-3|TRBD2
TGTGCCAGCAGTGCAGGACTAGCGGGAGTAGGAGATACGCAGTATTTT
CASSAGLAGVGDTQYF
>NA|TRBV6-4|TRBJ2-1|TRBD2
TGTGCCAGCAGTGAGGGAGTCGGCGGGAGGTTTGAGCAGTTCTTC
CASSEGVGGRFEQFF
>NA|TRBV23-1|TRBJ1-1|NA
TGCGCCAGCAGTGGAGTGCTTCCGGTAGGGAACACTGAAGCTTTCTTT
CASSGVLPVGNTEAFF
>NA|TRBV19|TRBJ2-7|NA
TGTGCCAGTAGTATAGCAACAGGCTGGGGACACGAGCAGTACTTC
CASSIATGWGHEQYF
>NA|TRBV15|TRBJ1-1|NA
TGTGCCACCAGCAGGGACTTTATTAACACTGAAGCTTTCTTT
CATSRDFINTEAFF
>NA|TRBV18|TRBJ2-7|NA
TGTGCCAGCTCACCCGACAGGAGCTCCTACGAGCAGTACTTC
CASSPDRSSYEQYF
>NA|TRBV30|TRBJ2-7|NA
TGTGCCTGGAGTCCCTTCCTCCTTTCAGGGGCTAATTACTACGAGCAGTACTTC
CAWSPFLLSGANYYEQYF
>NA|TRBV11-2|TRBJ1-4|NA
TGTGCCAGCAGCTTTTTCGCAACTAATGAAAAACTGTTTTTT
CASSFFATNEKLFF
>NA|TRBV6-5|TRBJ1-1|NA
TGTGCCAGCAGAACCCCGGGAGGAACTGAAGCTTTCTTT
CASRTPGGTEAFF
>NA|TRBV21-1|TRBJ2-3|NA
TGTGCCAGCAGCCGTGGGGGGCCAGATACGCAGTATTTT
CASSRGGPDTQYF
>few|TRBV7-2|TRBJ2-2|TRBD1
TGTGCCAGCAGCTCCTACAGGGGCACCGGGGAGCTGTTTTTT
CASSSYRGTGELFF
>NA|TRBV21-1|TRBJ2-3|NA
TGTGCCAGCAGCAAAGCGGGCGGGGGGGCAGATACGCAGTATTTT
CASSKAGGGADTQYF
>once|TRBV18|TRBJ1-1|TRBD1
TGTGCCAGCACCACAGGGGGTGGGACTGAAGCTTTCTTT
CASTTGGGTEAFF
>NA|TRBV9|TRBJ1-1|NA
TGTGCCAGCAGCGTAGCAGGGATGAACACTGAAGCTTTCTTT
CASSVAGMNTEAFF
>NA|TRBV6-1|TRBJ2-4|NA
TGTGCCAGCAGTGGACAGGGCGGCGGGGTCAAAAACATTCAGTACTTC
CASSGQGGGVKNIQYF
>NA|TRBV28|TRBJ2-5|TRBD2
TGTGCCAGCAGAATGGGGGGACTAGCGAAAGAGACCCAGTACTTC
CASRMGGLAKETQYF
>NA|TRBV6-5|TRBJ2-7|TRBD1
TGTGCCAGCAGTTACCAGGGACAGGGCTGGTACGAGCAGTACTTC
CASSYQGQGWYEQYF
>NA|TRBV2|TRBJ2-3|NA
TGTGCCACCAAAAAAGGCACCAGCACAGATACGCAGTATTTT
CATKKGTSTDTQYF
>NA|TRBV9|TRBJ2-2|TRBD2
TGTGCCAGCAGCGCTCTAGCGGGGGGGCACGGGGAGCTGTTTTTT
CASSALAGGHGELFF
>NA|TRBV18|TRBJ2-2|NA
TGTGCCAGCTCACCTCGTGGTAGCGTCGGGGTCACCGGGGAGCTGTTTTTT
CASSPRGSVGVTGELFF
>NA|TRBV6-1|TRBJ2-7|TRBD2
TGTGCCAGCGAGGCGGGGGGAAATATGGGGCAGTACTTC
CASEAGGNMGQYF
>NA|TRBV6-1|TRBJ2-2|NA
TGTGCCAGCACCATGGCGACCCGCGGGACCGGGGAGCTGTTTTTT
CASTMATRGTGELFF
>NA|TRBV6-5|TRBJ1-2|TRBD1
TGTGCCAGCAGCCGCTGGGACAGGCCCTATGGCTACACCTTC
CASSRWDRPYGYTF
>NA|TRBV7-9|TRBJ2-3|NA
TGTGCCAGCAGCTTTTGGGTTCCAGATACGCAGTATTTT
CASSFWVPDTQYF
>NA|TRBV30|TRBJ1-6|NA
TGTGCCTGGAGTCTAGAGGGGAATTCACCCCTCCACTTT
CAWSLEGNSPLHF
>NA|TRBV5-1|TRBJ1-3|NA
TGCGCCAGCAGCTTGGTCGGGCAGGCTTCTGGAAACACCATATATTTT
CASSLVGQASGNTIYF
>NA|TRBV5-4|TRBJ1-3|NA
TGTGCCAGCAGCCCAGACACCTACTCTGGAAACACCATATATTTT
CASSPDTYSGNTIYF
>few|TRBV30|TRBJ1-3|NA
TGTGCCTGGAGTGAAGGGAGCTCTGGAAACACCATATATTTT
CAWSEGSSGNTIYF
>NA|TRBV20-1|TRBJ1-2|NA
TGCAGTGCTAGAGTCTCCTTCGTAGGCACCTTC
CSARVSFVGTF